The 29 T cell receptor beta chains reported below all come from one sample, sequenced in a study of Graves' ophthalmopathy and Graves' hyperthyroidism. The study amplified TCR beta CDR3 regions using RNA transcripts. An initial RT-PCR round employing HTBI primers preceded a second-round multiplex PCR. TCRdb analysed the multiplex PCR reads with MiXCR anew, one entry per CDR3 protein. The sample includes about 620,000 distinct CDR3 sequences, 20% to 25% of them seen just once. The sequenced sample was peripheral blood. These TCRs come from a woman younger than 30 with stable Graves' hyperthyroidism. Some clones in this sample may be carry-over from other donors' samples.

This clonotype was counted ten times or more. The chain is built from TRBV29-1 and TRBJ2-7; no firm D call. Germline CDR1 and CDR2: SQVTM and ANQGSEA. Trimming removed 1 base at V and 4 bases at J, with 23 bases between. CDR3 length: 17 amino acids. CDR3 sequence (DNA): TGCAGCGTTGAAGGAAGCAAAGGGCAGGATCCTGCTTACGAGCAGTACTTC. Protein product: CSVEGSKGQDPAYEQYF.

Many counts were recorded for this clonotype. This chain links TRBV7-8 with TRBJ1-1; no clear D gene. In germline, CDR1 is SGHVS, CDR2 FQNEAQ. This CDR3 has 12 residues. V dropped 4 bases and J dropped 6 bases, with 9 bases sitting between them. The DNA for the CDR3 is TGTGCCAGCAGCTCCTCTGGTCCTGAAGCTTTCTTT. Translating it yields CASSSSGPEAFF.

This clonotype was seen at least ten times. The chain links TRBV27 to TRBJ1-5; a weak D match, TRBD1 (5 bases). This CDR3 has 15 residues. The V end lost 8 bases, the J end lost 6 bases, and 20 bases lay between the germline ends. Germline V CDR1 and CDR2: MNHEY, SMNVEV (reference sequence). CDR3 sequence: CASRANQGIAQPQHF. CDR3 bases: TGTGCCAGCCGCGCAAACCAGGGAATAGCTCAGCCCCAGCATTTT.

This clonotype showed up just a few times. The chain is built from TRBV20-1 and TRBJ1-1; TRBD1 is a possible D gene (5 bases). V gave up 3 bases and J gave up 4 bases, with 18 bases separating them. Per germline, CDR1 DFQATT and CDR2 SNEGSKA (reference sequence). The CDR3 is made up of 15 amino acids. The CDR3 sequence: CSASSPPAGSTEAFF. In nucleotides, the CDR3 is TGCAGTGCTAGTAGCCCGCCCGCAGGGAGCACTGAAGCTTTCTTT.

This clonotype was counted only a few times. The rearrangement joins TRBV12-3 or TRBV12-4 to TRBJ1-2; D unclear. The V end was cut by 3 bases, the J end by 8 bases, with 16 bases between. The CDR3 is 14 residues long. CDR3 in amino acids: CASSLTDDAGGYTF. CDR3 coding DNA: TGTGCCAGCAGTTTGACTGACGACGCAGGAGGCTACACCTTC.

The V and J genes are TRBV20-1 and TRBJ2-2, with 9 positions matching TRBD2. This CDR3 contains 16 residues. The ends lost 1 base at V and 3 bases at J; junction bases unmatched: 6. Per germline, CDR1 DFQATT and CDR2 SNEGSKA (reference sequence). CDR3 coding DNA: TGCAGTGCTAGAGGGGTGGCGGGAGGGGACACCGGGGAGCTGTTTTTT. Translating gives CSARGVAGGDTGELFF.

The chain links TRBV3-1 to TRBJ1-6, with D possibly being TRBD1 (6 bases). Germline V CDR1 and CDR2: LGHDT, YNNKEL (reference sequence). The V gene lost 4 bases and the J gene lost 10 bases, with 17 bases spanning the gap. This CDR3 has 15 amino acids. The CDR3 spells CASSLGGRVESPLHF. The CDR3 coding sequence is TGTGCCAGCAGCCTAGGGGGGAGGGTTGAATCACCCCTCCACTTT.

This clonotype was seen at least ten times. This chain uses TRBV30 with TRBJ1-5; D gene uncertain. V was cut by 2 bases and J by 3 bases, with 8 bases left in between. Germline assignment: CDR1 GTSNPN and CDR2 SVGIG (reference sequence). The CDR3 sequence is 13 residues long. The CDR3 DNA is TGTGCCTGGAGTCCGGCAGACAATCAGCCCCAGCATTTT. Protein sequence: CAWSPADNQPQHF.

In this sample, this clonotype turned up many times. V usage is TRBV12-3 or TRBV12-4 and J usage is TRBJ1-5, with D uncertain. The CDR3 has 15 amino acids. Trimming took off 5 bases at V and 0 bases at J, with 11 bases between the two ends. CDR3 sequence: CASSPPIYSNQPQHF. CDR3 DNA sequence: TGTGCCAGCAGTCCCCCCATCTATAGCAATCAGCCCCAGCATTTT.

This clonotype was found many times. V and J are TRBV5-6 and TRBJ1-2, with TRBD1 identical over 9 bases. CDR1 is SGHDT, CDR2 YYEEEE, per germline. The J segment lost 8 bases and the V segment lost 5 bases, leaving 16 bases of the junction unmatched. The CDR3 spans 16 residues. The CDR3 is CASRTAPGTGTGGYTF. The CDR3 region has the DNA TGTGCCAGCAGAACAGCCCCCGGGACAGGGACCGGCGGCTACACCTTC.

There are a few counts of this clonotype. The chain recombines TRBV18 with TRBJ1-1; D possibly corresponds to TRBD1 (6 bases). Between the trimmed V and J ends, which lost 3 bases and 5 bases, there was a span of 13 bases. CDR3 size: 14 residues. In germline, CDR1 is KGHSH, CDR2 LQKENI. The CDR3 DNA reads as TGTGCCAGCTCACCCCTGGACAGAGAGACTGAAGCTTTCTTT. Translation gives CASSPLDRETEAFF.

This clonotype was found many times. The chain has TRBV10-3 and TRBJ1-1; 7 bases are shared with TRBD1. V was clipped by 0 bases and J by 3 bases; unmatched bases: 4. The CDR3 loop spans 15 amino acids. Germline CDR1 ENHRY, CDR2 SYGVKD. This CDR3 is CAISESGQVDTEAFF. In DNA, the CDR3 is TGTGCCATCAGTGAGTCCGGACAGGTTGACACTGAAGCTTTCTTT.

V gene TRBV6-2 or TRBV6-3 combines with J gene TRBJ1-1; no clear D. CDR3 length: 13 amino acids. With 6 bases removed from V and 1 base from J, the gap between germline ends came to 9 bases. Germline CDR1 is MNHEY and CDR2 is SVGEGT. The chain's CDR3 is CASSAGWNTEAFF. For the CDR3, the DNA is TGTGCCAGCAGCGCCGGGTGGAACACTGAAGCTTTCTTT.

The chain carries TRBV29-1 and TRBJ1-5, with a tentative D call TRBD1 (6 bases). This CDR3 is 14 amino acids long. V lost 1 base, J lost 6 bases, and 13 bases lay in between. Germline CDR1 is SQVTM and CDR2 is ANQGSEA. CDR3 DNA: TGCAGCGTTGAAGCCGGAGGGGGTGGTCAGCCCCAGCATTTT. Its protein product is CSVEAGGGGQPQHF.

The chain employs TRBV6-2 or TRBV6-3 and TRBJ1-2; D is unclear. Trimming stripped 3 bases from V and 11 bases from J, with 16 bases between. Germline CDR1 MNHEY, CDR2 SVGEGT. The CDR3 is made up of 13 amino acids. The chain's CDR3 is CASSYPGSLWYTF. The CDR3 nucleotides are TGTGCCAGCAGTTATCCGGGATCCCTGTGGTACACCTTC.

This clonotype occurred a few times. V usage is TRBV2 and J usage is TRBJ1-2; maybe TRBD1 (6 bases). Germline loops: CDR1 SNHLY, CDR2 FYNNEI. V was shortened by 3 bases and J by 5 bases, with 13 bases between the two germline ends. The CDR3 consists of 14 residues. The CDR3 region is CASSDRTERYGYTF. CDR3 in DNA: TGTGCCAGCAGTGACAGGACAGAAAGATATGGCTACACCTTC.

This clonotype was seen ten or more times. The rearrangement links TRBV12-3 or TRBV12-4 to TRBJ2-5, with 9 nucleotides matching TRBD2. V lost 1 base to trimming and J lost 4 bases; unmatched junction nucleotides: 4. This CDR3 has 15 amino acids. The CDR3 DNA reads as TGTGCCAGCAGTTTAGAAGGCGGGGGGGCAGAGACCCAGTACTTC. Its translation: CASSLEGGGAETQYF.

This clonotype was detected only a few times. This chain links TRBV27 with TRBJ1-1; perhaps TRBD1 as D (5 bases). The CDR3 contains 13 residues. Germline CDR1 is MNHEY and CDR2 is SMNVEV (reference sequence). V was shortened by 5 bases and J by 4 bases, with 11 bases between the two germline ends. Here the CDR3 DNA reads TGTGCCAGCAGTCTAGGGGTCACCACTGAAGCTTTCTTT. Translated: CASSLGVTTEAFF.

There are many counts of this clonotype. This rearrangement joins TRBV30 to TRBJ2-5, with D unclear. CDR1 is GTSNPN, CDR2 SVGIG, per germline (reference sequence). The CDR3 spans 15 residues. V lost 5 bases to trimming and J lost 5 bases, with 21 bases between them. As DNA, the CDR3 is TGTGCCTGGGACCACGGACCTCTGAGGTGGGAGACCCAGTACTTC. This sequence encodes CAWDHGPLRWETQYF.

This clonotype was recorded a few times. This chain connects TRBV5-1 to TRBJ2-7; D remains unclear. Germline V gene data show CDR1 as SGHRS and CDR2 as YFSETQ. CDR3 length: 13 residues. Trimming shortened V by 4 bases and J by 0 bases, and 8 bases separated the two germline ends. CDR3 DNA: TGCGCCAGCAGCCGTTTAAGCTCCTACGAGCAGTACTTC. Translation: CASSRLSSYEQYF.

In this sample, this clonotype turned up many times. The rearrangement links TRBV6-5 to TRBJ2-7; 8 nucleotides agree with TRBD1. The V segment lost 6 bases and the J segment 5 bases; nucleotides outside the gene matches: 9. The germline V gene has CDR1 MNHEY and CDR2 SVGAGI. This CDR3 comprises 14 residues. The CDR3 sequence is CASRLDRALHEQYF. The CDR3 DNA sequence: TGTGCCAGCAGACTGGACAGGGCCCTCCACGAGCAGTACTTC.

This clonotype was detected ten times or more. The CDR3 DNA sequence: TGCGCCAGCAGCTGGACAGGGAAGAGCTACGAGCAGTACTTC. Translation gives CASSWTGKSYEQYF. V gene TRBV5-1 combines with J gene TRBJ2-7; 8 bases are a match to TRBD1. The ends lost 3 bases at V and 3 bases at J; junction bases unmatched: 5. Germline lookup yields CDR1 SGHRS and CDR2 YFSETQ. The CDR3 consists of 14 residues.

The sample holds many counts of this clonotype. This chain joins TRBV7-2 and TRBJ2-7, with no clear D. The CDR3 runs to 13 residues. Trimming took off 3 bases at V and 1 base at J, with 7 bases between the two ends. Germline assignment: CDR1 SGHTA and CDR2 FQGNSA. The CDR3 DNA reads TGTGCCAGCAGCTTTGGGATTTCCTACGAGCAGTACTTC. Protein: CASSFGISYEQYF.

Note on this clonotype: Since a much larger clone is just one base distant, this may be a read error. This chain joins TRBV20-1 and TRBJ2-7, with D uncertain. Trimming removed 3 bases at V and 0 bases at J, with 9 bases between. Germline V gives CDR1 DFQATT, CDR2 SNEGSKA (reference sequence). The CDR3 runs to 13 residues. The CDR3 protein is CSASPSCSYEQYF. The CDR3 DNA is TGCAGTGCTAGTCCCAGCTGCTCCTACGAGCAGTACTTC.

This clonotype was observed a few times. V and J are TRBV7-3 and TRBJ2-5, with 8 bases lining up with TRBD1. This CDR3 is 18 amino acids long. Germline trimming cut 1 base from V and 2 bases from J; bases unmatched to any gene: 12. From germline, CDR1 is SGHTA and CDR2 FQGTGA. The CDR3: CASSLIGSGGSRQETQYF. The CDR3 nucleotides read TGTGCCAGCAGCTTAATTGGGTCAGGGGGCTCACGACAAGAGACCCAGTACTTC.

This clonotype was recorded many times. This sequence joins TRBV28 and TRBJ1-1, with D maybe TRBD1 (5 bases). This CDR3 has 17 residues. Germline-derived CDR1 and CDR2 are MDHEN and SYDVKM. The V gene lost 5 bases and the J gene lost 4 bases, with 23 bases spanning the gap. The CDR3 bases are TGTGCCAGCAGTCGTCCTTCTGGGTTCCTGGGGGTCACTGAAGCTTTCTTT. It yields the protein CASSRPSGFLGVTEAFF.

There are a few counts of this clonotype. The chain joins TRBV19 to TRBJ1-2; D is undetermined. The CDR3 loop spans 11 amino acids. CDR1 LNHDA and CDR2 SQIVND come from the germline V gene (reference sequence). The V and J ends lost 8 bases and 4 bases respectively, with 8 bases between them. CDR3 loop: CASEGSYGYTF. The CDR3 nucleotides read TGTGCCAGTGAAGGCAGCTATGGCTACACCTTC.

This clonotype has only a few counts. This rearrangement joins TRBV6-1 to TRBJ1-1, with D perhaps matching TRBD1 (5 bases). Trimming cost V 10 bases and J 1 base, with 13 bases left between them. The germline V gene has CDR1 MNHNS and CDR2 SASEGT. The CDR3 contains 13 residues. DNA for the CDR3: TGTGCCATCACCTCCCAGGGGAACACTGAAGCTTTCTTT. This translates into CAITSQGNTEAFF.

The rearrangement uses TRBV6-2 or TRBV6-3 and TRBJ2-5, with D possibly TRBD2 on 7 matching bases. V was pared by 6 bases and J by 5 bases, with 16 bases between. The CDR3 loop spans 14 amino acids. In germline, CDR1 is MNHEY, CDR2 SVGEGT. The CDR3 DNA is TGTGCCAGCAGACCTGCGGGGGCCCGGGAGACCCAGTACTTC. Translating it yields CASRPAGARETQYF.